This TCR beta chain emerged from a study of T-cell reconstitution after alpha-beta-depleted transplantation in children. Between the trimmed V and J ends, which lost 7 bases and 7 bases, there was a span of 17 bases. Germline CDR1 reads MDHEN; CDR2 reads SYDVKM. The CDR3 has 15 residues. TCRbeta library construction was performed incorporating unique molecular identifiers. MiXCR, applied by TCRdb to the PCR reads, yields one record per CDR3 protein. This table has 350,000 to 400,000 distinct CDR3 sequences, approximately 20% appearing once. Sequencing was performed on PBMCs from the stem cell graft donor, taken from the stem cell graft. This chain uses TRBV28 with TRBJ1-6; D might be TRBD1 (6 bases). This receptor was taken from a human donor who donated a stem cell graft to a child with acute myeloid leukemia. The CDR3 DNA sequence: TGTGCCAGCACCCCTCCGGACAGAATAAATTCACCCCTCCACTTT. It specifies CASTPPDRINSPLHF.